The text below deals with one T cell receptor beta chain. No cognate antigen has been identified for it. No quality values exist for individual bases; no much larger clone is one base distant. Total RNA was extracted from unfractionated whole blood collected in Tempus Blood RNA tubes. A handful of healthy volunteers were used as TCR sequencing controls and were bled at day 0, 2 weeks and 6 weeks. Inclusive of the bounding cysteine and phenylalanine, the CDR3 is 14 residues long. Only the CDR3 DNA stays, 42 bases, in frame from base 1. V is pared back by 2 bases and J by 7 bases, with 12 bases lying between the germline termini. CDR1 and CDR2, per the germline V gene (reference sequence), are MNHNY and SVGAGI. This specimen comes from a study of human T cells and chemical hapten exposure listed by TCRdb under 2021. About the full investigation: Libraries were combined into a pool for sequencing, and differences in TCR yield between samples came mainly from small differences in library volumes within the pool. The study tracked peripheral blood TCR repertoire changes in vivo during primary and secondary sensitization to the hapten diphenylcyclopropenone (DPC) in alopecia patients. General findings and caveats noted by the study authors: After repeated subsampling, the strength of the expansion versus patch-test correlation and the threshold at which it became significant changed. No change with DPC sensitization was found in the number of TCRs above 1 in 1000 frequency, and no evidence of global repertoire structure alterations was found.

During library preparation, unique molecular identifiers were attached to individual cDNA molecules so that TCRs could be counted in a quantitative, reproducible way. Both TCR alpha and TCR beta chains were sequenced from each blood RNA sample. The source study handled its data this way. The median number of TCRs per sample was 95,638, ranging from 23,224 to 690,600. The Decombinator software suite was used to annotate V, J and CDR3 in the TCR reads. For PS versus PT1 abundance plots, all samples were subsampled to the same number of TCRs (28,000). Expanded TCRs were defined as absent before sensitization and observed at least eight times at the 2-week time point. The public reads were reanalyzed by TCRdb: fastp trimming at Q25, MiXCR alignment, in-frame beta chains only. Every CDR3 protein is listed once, alongside the most common genes and DNA of its rows. In this record, the V and J calls reflect TCRdb's handling and not the investigators' own analysis. Within this sample are about 120,000 distinct CDR3 sequences, with 8% to 9.5% of them counted one time only. The top ten hold 1.4% of the sample.

The chain couples TRBV6-6 to TRBJ1-5, with the D gene not clear enough to name. The TCR comes from a human donor in good health. Some clones in this sample may be carry-over from other donors' samples. Donor details come from another sample of the same person, matched by shared clones. Sequencing input: whole blood. The DNA is TGTGCCAGCAGTTACCCTGAGGGTTTACAGCCCCAGCATTTT. Its protein is CASSYPEGLQPQHF.